Listed here are 7 T cell receptor beta chains from one sample, sequenced in a study of cytomegalovirus exposure and HLA in healthy donors. 60 Vbeta and 13 Jbeta primers were used in PCR. Profiled with immunoSEQ multiplex PCR; TCRdb holds only in-frame clones, not every one. The data contain about 120,000 clones, roughly 79% of them singletons. Sequencing input: PBMCs. These TCRs come from a woman aged 18-29 years in good health and CMV-seronegative.

The rearrangement links TRBV5-1 to TRBJ1-6; no clear D gene. Per the germline V gene, CDR1 is SGHRS and CDR2 is YFSETQ. V was clipped by 4 bases and J by 7 bases, with 18 bases between them. The CDR3 runs 16 residues. CDR3 amino acids: CASSADLGRRNSPLHF. The CDR3 DNA reads as TGCGCCAGCAGCGCGGACCTTGGGAGAAGGAATTCACCCCTCCACTTT.

The V gene is TRBV6-5, the J gene TRBJ1-1; the D is unclear. Germline CDR1 reads MNHEY; CDR2 reads SVGAGI. The V end was cut by 2 bases, the J end by 6 bases, with 13 bases between. The CDR3 is made up of 14 amino acids. The CDR3 DNA reads as TGTGCCAGCAGTTACCCCGGTAAGACATCTGAAGCTTTCTTT. It codes for CASSYPGKTSEAFF.

The J gene is TRBJ2-7, the V gene TRBV5-1; TRBD1 aligns across 8 bases. Losses at the gene ends were 0 bases for V and 0 bases for J; bases not matched to a gene: 2. Germline lookup yields CDR1 SGHRS and CDR2 YFSETQ. CDR3 length equals 15 residues. The chain's CDR3 is CASSLGQGASYEQYF. CDR3 nucleotide sequence: TGCGCCAGCAGCTTGGGCCAGGGGGCCTCCTACGAGCAGTACTTC.

The V gene is TRBV6-6, the J gene TRBJ2-1; D perhaps matches TRBD1 (5 bases). This CDR3 is 14 amino acids long. The germline V gene has CDR1 MNHNY and CDR2 SVGAGI (reference sequence). The V end lost 3 bases, the J end lost 13 bases, and 19 bases lay between the germline ends. CDR3: CASSYLGPDKDQFF. The CDR3 DNA is TGTGCCAGCAGTTATTTGGGTCCGGACAAGGACCAGTTCTTC.

This clone has only one observation. V and J are TRBV28 and TRBJ1-3; TRBD1 might be the D (6 bases). Trimming removed 5 bases from V and 5 bases from J, with 19 bases in between. Germline lookup yields CDR1 MDHEN and CDR2 SYDVKM. The CDR3 sequence is 16 residues long. CDR3 residues: CASSQLTGPGRNTIYF. Written as DNA, the CDR3 is TGTGCCAGCAGTCAACTTACAGGGCCGGGTCGAAACACCATATATTTT.

This clone appeared a few times. In the same sample, other DNA sequences code for this CDR3. The rearrangement joins TRBV18 to TRBJ1-1; D might be TRBD1 (5 bases). Germline V gene data show CDR1 as KGHSH and CDR2 as LQKENI. This CDR3 is 13 amino acids long. V was shortened by 6 bases and J by 3 bases, with 11 bases between the two germline ends. For the CDR3, the DNA is TGTGCCAGCTCCCCCGGGGGGGACACTGAAGCTTTCTTT. The encoded protein is CASSPGGDTEAFF.

The chain carries TRBV5-6 and TRBJ2-7; TRBD2 matches 8 bases. Germline V gene sequence: CDR1 SGHDT, CDR2 YYEEEE. The trim removed 4 bases at V and 2 bases at J, leaving 5 bases unmatched. The CDR3 covers 14 residues. CDR3 sequence (DNA): TGTGCCAGCAGCCACCCCGGGGGGGCCTACGAGCAGTACTTC. It encodes CASSHPGGAYEQYF. Variable domain in full (rest from reference TRBV5-6 and TRBJ2-7): DAGVTQSPTHLIKTRGQQVTLRCSPKSGHDTVSWYQQALGQGPQFIFQYYEEEERQRGNFPDRFSGHQFPNYSSELNVNALLLGDSALYLCASSHPGGAYEQYFGPGTRLTVT.